The rows below give T cell receptor beta chains drawn from one sample of a study of shared clonotypes between healthy human individuals. The method was immunoSEQ multiplex PCR; TCRdb's version includes in-frame clones alone and lacks a portion of them. Seen here are approximately 1.5 million clones, 95% to 99% observed once, and the top ten hold roughly 0.45%. The sequencing sample was made of naive CD4+ T cells sorted from blood. Receptor source: a man aged 25 to 40 in good health. The CDR3 runs from the conserved cysteine through the conserved F or W. The D gene is left open where the match is weak. Part of the rows lack a size; the others show once, few, many or a class for expanded clones.

d_call j_call v_call clone_size cdr3_nt cdr3_aa
. TRBJ1-3 TRBV6-1 . TGTGCCAGTGAGATCGGGCGGACTGGAAACACCATATATTTT CASEIGRTGNTIYF
. TRBJ1-1 TRBV6-5 . TGTGCCAGCAGACGGAAGGCTGTGAACACTGAAGCTTTCTTT CASRRKAVNTEAFF
TRBD2 TRBJ2-7 TRBV6-1 once TGTGCCGGCCGGACTAGCGGGAGGGGAGAGCAGTACTTC CAGRTSGRGEQYF
. TRBJ1-4 TRBV9 . TGTGCCAGCAGCGAAGCTAGGGGCAACCCTGCAACTAATGAAAAACTGTTTTTT CASSEARGNPATNEKLFF
TRBD2 TRBJ2-3 TRBV29-1 . TGCAGCGTTGAACTAGCGGCAGATACGCAGTATTTT CSVELAADTQYF
. TRBJ2-7 TRBV5-4 . TGTGCCAGCAGCCGTAGGACTGACTCCTACGAGCAGTACTTC CASSRRTDSYEQYF
TRBD1 TRBJ2-2 TRBV9 . TGTGCCAGCAGCGTAGTTCGACAGGGGGCCGGGGAGCTGTTTTTT CASSVVRQGAGELFF
TRBD2 TRBJ2-7 TRBV11-2 . TGTGCCAGCAGCTTTGGGGGGGTAACGTTTAATTACGAGCAGTACTTC CASSFGGVTFNYEQYF
TRBD2 TRBJ2-2 TRBV11-2 . TGTGCCAGCAGCATAAGACTAGCGGGAGGGAGCGGGGAGCTGTTTTTT CASSIRLAGGSGELFF
TRBD1 TRBJ2-5 TRBV5-1 . TGCGCCAGCAGCGAACAGGGGGGCGGAGAGACCCAGTACTTC CASSEQGGGETQYF
. TRBJ1-1 TRBV6-5 . TGTGCCAGCGCCAACTACGGGGGGAACACTGAAGCTTTCTTT CASANYGGNTEAFF
TRBD2 TRBJ2-3 TRBV5-1 . TGCGCCAGCAGCTTACTAGCGGGAGGGCCAAGTGGCACAGATACGCAGTATTTT CASSLLAGGPSGTDTQYF
. TRBJ1-5 TRBV27 few TGTGCCAGCGCTAGGACCAATCAGCCCCAGCATTTT CASARTNQPQHF
. TRBJ2-7 TRBV20-1 . TGCAGTGCGAGGAGCGGTTACGAGCAGTACTTC CSARSGYEQYF
. TRBJ2-7 TRBV7-3 . TGTGCCAGCAGCGTAGGACCGGGCGACTACGAGCAGTACTTC CASSVGPGDYEQYF
TRBD2 TRBJ2-5 TRBV28 . TGTGCCAGCAGTCAACTAGCGGGAGCGCAAGAGACCCAGTACTTC CASSQLAGAQETQYF
TRBD2 TRBJ2-2 TRBV7-9 . TGTGCCTGGACTAGCGGGAGGGGAGTCGACGGGGAGCTGTTTTTT CAWTSGRGVDGELFF
TRBD2 TRBJ2-5 TRBV7-9 . TGTGCCAGCAGCCCGATAGCGGGAGGGCAAGAGACCCAGTACTTC CASSPIAGGQETQYF
TRBD2 TRBJ2-2 TRBV15 . TGTGCCACCAGCCCACCGGGACTAGCGGGAGCGGGCGGGGAGCTGTTTTTT CATSPPGLAGAGGELFF
. TRBJ2-7 TRBV5-5 . TGTGCCAGCAGCCGCGGGGCCTACGAGCAGTACTTC CASSRGAYEQYF
TRBD2 TRBJ2-1 TRBV5-6 . TGTGCCAGCAGCGGGGGACTAGCGGGCTTAGAGGAACGATACAATGAGCAGTTCTTC CASSGGLAGLEERYNEQFF
. TRBJ1-2 TRBV25-1 . TGTGCCAGCAGACGCTCGGGCTACACCTTC CASRRSGYTF
TRBD2 TRBJ2-7 TRBV10-1 . TGCGCCAGCAGTGAGTCACTAGCGGGAGGTCGAGGCTACGAGCAGTACTTC CASSESLAGGRGYEQYF
TRBD2 TRBJ2-7 TRBV16 . TGTGCCAGCAGCCGCCGGAGAACTAGCGGGACCAACGAGCAGTACTTC CASSRRRTSGTNEQYF
. TRBJ2-3 TRBV6-5 . TGTGCCAGCAGTTACGGGGCCGGGAGACCAGATACGCAGTATTTT CASSYGAGRPDTQYF
. TRBJ2-7 TRBV7-8 . TGTGCCAGCAGCTTAGTAACGGGAGAGGGGAAAATGGACTTC CASSLVTGEGKMDF
TRBD1 TRBJ2-3 TRBV10-1 . TGCGCCAGCAGTGAGTCGGACAGGTTCACAGATACGCAGTATTTT CASSESDRFTDTQYF
. TRBJ1-1 TRBV6-1 . TGTGCCAGCAGTCTACGGACGAGGATGAACACTGAAGCTTTCTTT CASSLRTRMNTEAFF
. TRBJ2-7 TRBV1 . TGCACCAGCAGCCAAGATTTCAGCGGGAGGTCCGCCTACGAGCAGTACTTC CTSSQDFSGRSAYEQYF
TRBD1 TRBJ2-1 TRBV5-6 . TGTGCCAGCAGCGCCCTAATCTCACAGGGGGCGGTTTACAATGAGCAGTTCTTC CASSALISQGAVYNEQFF
. TRBJ1-5 TRBV19 . TGTGCCAGTAGTATAGACGGGACTGCGATTCAGCCCCAGCATTTT CASSIDGTAIQPQHF
TRBD1 TRBJ2-4 TRBV15 . TGTGCCACCAGCGAGAGGACAGGGGGAGGAGTGGTAGCCAAAAACATTCAGTACTTC CATSERTGGGVVAKNIQYF
. TRBJ2-1 TRBV5-1 . TGCGCCAGCAGCTTGGGAGCAGGGGTTGGTCACAATGAGCAGTTCTTC CASSLGAGVGHNEQFF
. TRBJ2-1 TRBV27 . TGTGCCAGCAGTCCACCGGGACTTAGTCGTACGTTCTTC CASSPPGLSRTFF